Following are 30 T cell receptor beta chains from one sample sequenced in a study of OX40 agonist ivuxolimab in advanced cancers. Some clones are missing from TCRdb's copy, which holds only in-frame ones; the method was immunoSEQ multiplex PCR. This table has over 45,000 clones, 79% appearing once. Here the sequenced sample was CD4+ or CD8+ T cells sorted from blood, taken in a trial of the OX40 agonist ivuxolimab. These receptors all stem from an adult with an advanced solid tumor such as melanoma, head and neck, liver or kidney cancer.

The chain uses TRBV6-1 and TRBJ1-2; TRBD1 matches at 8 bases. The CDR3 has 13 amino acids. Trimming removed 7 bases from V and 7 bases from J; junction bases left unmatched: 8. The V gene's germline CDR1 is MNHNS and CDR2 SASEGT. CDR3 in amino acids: CASTGGQALGYTF. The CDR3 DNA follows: TGTGCCAGCACCGGGGGACAGGCGCTTGGCTACACCTTC.

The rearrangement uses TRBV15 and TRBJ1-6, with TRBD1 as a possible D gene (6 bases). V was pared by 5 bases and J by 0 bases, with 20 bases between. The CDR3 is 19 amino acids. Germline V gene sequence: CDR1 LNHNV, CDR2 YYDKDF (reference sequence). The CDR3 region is CATSHDGRQASSYNSPLHF. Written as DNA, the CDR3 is TGTGCCACCAGCCACGATGGGAGACAGGCCTCCTCCTATAATTCACCCCTCCACTTT.

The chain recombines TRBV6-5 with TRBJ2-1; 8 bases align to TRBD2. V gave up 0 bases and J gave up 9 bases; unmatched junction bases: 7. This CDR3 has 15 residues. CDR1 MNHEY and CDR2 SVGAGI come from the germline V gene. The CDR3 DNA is TGTGCCAGCAGTTACTCTGGAGCGGGAGAGAGTGAGCAGTTCTTC. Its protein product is CASSYSGAGESEQFF.

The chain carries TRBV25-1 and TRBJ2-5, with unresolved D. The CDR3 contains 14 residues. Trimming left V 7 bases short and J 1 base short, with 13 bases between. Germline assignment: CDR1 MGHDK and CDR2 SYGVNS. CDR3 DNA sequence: TGTGCCAGCATGGAAGCTGGCCGCCAAGAGACCCAGTACTTC. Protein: CASMEAGRQETQYF.

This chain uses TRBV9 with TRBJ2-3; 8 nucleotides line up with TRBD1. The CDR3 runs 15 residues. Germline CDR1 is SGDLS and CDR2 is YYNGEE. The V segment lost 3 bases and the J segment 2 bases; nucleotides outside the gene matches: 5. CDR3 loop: CASSDRGANTDTQYF. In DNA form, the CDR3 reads TGTGCCAGCAGCGACAGGGGGGCGAACACAGATACGCAGTATTTT. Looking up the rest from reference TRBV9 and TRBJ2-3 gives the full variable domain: DSGVTQTPKHLITATGQRVTLRCSPRSGDLSVYWYQQSLDQGLQFLIQYYNGEERAKGNILERFSAQQFPDLHSELNLSSLELGDSALYFCASSDRGANTDTQYFGPGTRLTVL.

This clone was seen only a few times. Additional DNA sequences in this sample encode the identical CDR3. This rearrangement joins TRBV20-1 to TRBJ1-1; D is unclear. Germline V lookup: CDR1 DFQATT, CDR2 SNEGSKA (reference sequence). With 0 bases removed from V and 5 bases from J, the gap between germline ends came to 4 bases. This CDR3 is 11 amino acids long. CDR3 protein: CSAREGTEAFF. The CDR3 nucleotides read TGCAGTGCTAGAGAGGGGACTGAAGCTTTCTTT.

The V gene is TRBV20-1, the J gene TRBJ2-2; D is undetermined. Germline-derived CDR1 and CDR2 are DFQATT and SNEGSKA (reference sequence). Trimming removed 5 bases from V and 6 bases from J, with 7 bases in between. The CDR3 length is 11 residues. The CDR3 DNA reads TGCAGTGCTCAAGGCCCCGGGGAGCTGTTTTTT. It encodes CSAQGPGELFF.

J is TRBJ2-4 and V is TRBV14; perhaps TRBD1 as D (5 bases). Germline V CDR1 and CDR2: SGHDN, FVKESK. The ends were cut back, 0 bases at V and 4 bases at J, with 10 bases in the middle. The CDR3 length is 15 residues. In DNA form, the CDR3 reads TGTGCCAGCAGCCAAGATAGGGGAATAAAAAACATTCAGTACTTC. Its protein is CASSQDRGIKNIQYF. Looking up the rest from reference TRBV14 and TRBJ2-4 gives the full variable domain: EAGVTQFPSHSVIEKGQTVTLRCDPISGHDNLYWYRRVMGKEIKFLLHFVKESKQDESGMPNNRFLAERTGGTYSTLKVQPAELEDSGVYFCASSQDRGIKNIQYFGAGTRLSVL.

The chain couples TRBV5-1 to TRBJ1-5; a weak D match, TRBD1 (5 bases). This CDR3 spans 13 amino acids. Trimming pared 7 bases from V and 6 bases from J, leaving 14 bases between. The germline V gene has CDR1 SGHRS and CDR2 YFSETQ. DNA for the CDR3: TGCGCCAGCCGGGAGACAGTACCTCAGCCCCAGCATTTT. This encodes CASRETVPQPQHF.

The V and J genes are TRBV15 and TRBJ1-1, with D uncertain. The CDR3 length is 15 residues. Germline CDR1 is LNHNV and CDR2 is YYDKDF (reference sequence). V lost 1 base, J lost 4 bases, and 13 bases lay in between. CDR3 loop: CATSRGGPKGTEAFF. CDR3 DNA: TGTGCCACCAGCAGAGGCGGGCCCAAAGGCACTGAAGCTTTCTTT.

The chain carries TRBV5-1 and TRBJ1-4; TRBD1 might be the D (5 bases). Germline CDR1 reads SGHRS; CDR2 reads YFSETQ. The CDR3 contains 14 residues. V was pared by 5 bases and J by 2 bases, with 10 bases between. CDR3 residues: CASSSGRTNEKLFF. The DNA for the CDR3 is TGCGCCAGCAGTTCGGGACGGACTAATGAAAAACTGTTTTTT.

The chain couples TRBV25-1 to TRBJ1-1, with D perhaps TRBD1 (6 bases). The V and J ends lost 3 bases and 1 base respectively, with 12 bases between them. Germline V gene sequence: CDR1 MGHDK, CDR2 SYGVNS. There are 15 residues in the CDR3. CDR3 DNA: TGTGCCAGCAGTGACTGGGGGGGCCCGAACACTGAAGCTTTCTTT. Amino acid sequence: CASSDWGGPNTEAFF.

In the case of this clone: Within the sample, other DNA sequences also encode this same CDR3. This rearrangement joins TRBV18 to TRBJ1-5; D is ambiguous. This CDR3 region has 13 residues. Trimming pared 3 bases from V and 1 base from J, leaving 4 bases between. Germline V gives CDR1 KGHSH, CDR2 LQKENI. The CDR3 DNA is TGTGCCAGCTCACCGGGCAGCAATCAGCCCCAGCATTTT. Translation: CASSPGSNQPQHF.

CDR3 protein: CASRQGGGPTDTQYF. The CDR3 DNA sequence: TGTGCCAGCCGCCAGGGGGGAGGGCCTACAGATACGCAGTATTTT. The chain uses TRBV6-5 and TRBJ2-3; D may match TRBD1 or TRBD2 (7 bases each). The germline V gene has CDR1 MNHEY and CDR2 SVGAGI. V lost 8 bases and J lost 3, with 18 bases in between. The CDR3 runs to 15 residues.

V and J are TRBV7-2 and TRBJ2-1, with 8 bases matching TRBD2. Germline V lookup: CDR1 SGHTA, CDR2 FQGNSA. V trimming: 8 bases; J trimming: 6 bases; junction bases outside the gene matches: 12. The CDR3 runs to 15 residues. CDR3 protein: CASEPGLGGGNEQFF. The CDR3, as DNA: TGTGCCAGCGAGCCGGGACTAGGTGGAGGCAATGAGCAGTTCTTC.

The CDR3 DNA reads TGTGCCAGCAGCCGGCCCGAGGGGGAGGAATATAGCAATCAGCCCCAGCATTTT. Translation gives CASSRPEGEEYSNQPQHF. The chain recombines TRBV5-6 with TRBJ1-5, with a weak D call TRBD1 (6 bases). V was pared by 4 bases and J by 0 bases, with 20 bases between. Per the germline V gene, CDR1 is SGHDT and CDR2 is YYEEEE. The CDR3 covers 18 residues.

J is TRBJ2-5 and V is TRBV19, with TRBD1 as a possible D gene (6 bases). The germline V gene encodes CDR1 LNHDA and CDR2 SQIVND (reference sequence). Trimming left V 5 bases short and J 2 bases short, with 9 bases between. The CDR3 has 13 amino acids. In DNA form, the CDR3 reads TGTGCCAGTAGTGTTCAGGGGCAAGAGACCCAGTACTTC. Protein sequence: CASSVQGQETQYF.

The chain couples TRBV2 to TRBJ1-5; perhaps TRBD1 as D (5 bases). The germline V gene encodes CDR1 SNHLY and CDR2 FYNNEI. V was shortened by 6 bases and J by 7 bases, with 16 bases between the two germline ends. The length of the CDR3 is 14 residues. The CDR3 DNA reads TGTGCCAGCAGCCAAAGGGAAGGGGACCAGCCCCAGCATTTT. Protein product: CASSQREGDQPQHF.

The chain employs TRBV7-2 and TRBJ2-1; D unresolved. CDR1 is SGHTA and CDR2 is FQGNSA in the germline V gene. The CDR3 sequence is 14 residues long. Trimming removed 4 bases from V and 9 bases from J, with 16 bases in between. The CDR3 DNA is TGTGCCAGCAGCTCTGGCCCTAACCAGGCTGAGCAGTTCTTC. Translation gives CASSSGPNQAEQFF.

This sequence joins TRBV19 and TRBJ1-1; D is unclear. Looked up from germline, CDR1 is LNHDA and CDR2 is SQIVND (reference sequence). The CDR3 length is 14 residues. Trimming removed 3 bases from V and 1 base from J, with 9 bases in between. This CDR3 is CASSMVPGNTEAFF. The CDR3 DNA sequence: TGTGCCAGTAGTATGGTTCCGGGGAACACTGAAGCTTTCTTT. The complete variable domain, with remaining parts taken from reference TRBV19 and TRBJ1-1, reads DGGITQSPKYLFRKEGQNVTLSCEQNLNHDAMYWYRQDPGQGLRLIYYSQIVNDFQKGDIAEGYSVSREKKESFPLTVTSAQKNPTAFYLCASSMVPGNTEAFFGQGTRLTVV.

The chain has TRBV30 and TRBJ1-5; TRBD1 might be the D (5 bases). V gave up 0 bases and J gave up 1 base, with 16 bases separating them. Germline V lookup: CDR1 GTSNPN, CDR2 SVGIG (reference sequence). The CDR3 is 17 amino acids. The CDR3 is CAWSVLGGISSNQPQHF. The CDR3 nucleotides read TGTGCCTGGAGTGTACTGGGGGGGATATCAAGCAATCAGCCCCAGCATTTT. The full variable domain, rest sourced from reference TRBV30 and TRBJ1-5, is SQTIHQWPATLVQPVGSPLSLECTVEGTSNPNLYWYRQAAGRGLQLLFYSVGIGQISSEVPQNLSASRPQDRQFILSSKKLLLSDSGFYLCAWSVLGGISSNQPQHFGDGTRLSIL.

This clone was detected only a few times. As DNA, the CDR3 is TGTGCCATCAGAACAGGACGGCGGGGCACTGAAGCTTTCTTT. Translated, it gives CAIRTGRRGTEAFF. The rearrangement uses TRBV10-3 and TRBJ1-1, with D possibly being TRBD1 (5 bases). There are 14 residues in the CDR3. CDR1 is ENHRY, CDR2 SYGVKD, per germline. The germline V and J ends were trimmed by 6 bases and 4 bases, with 15 bases remaining between them.

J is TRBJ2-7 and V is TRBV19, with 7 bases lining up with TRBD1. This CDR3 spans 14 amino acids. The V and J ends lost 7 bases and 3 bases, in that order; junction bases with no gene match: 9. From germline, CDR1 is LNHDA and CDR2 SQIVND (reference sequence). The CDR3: CASITSRQGYEQYF. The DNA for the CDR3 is TGTGCCAGTATCACATCCAGACAGGGCTACGAGCAGTACTTC.

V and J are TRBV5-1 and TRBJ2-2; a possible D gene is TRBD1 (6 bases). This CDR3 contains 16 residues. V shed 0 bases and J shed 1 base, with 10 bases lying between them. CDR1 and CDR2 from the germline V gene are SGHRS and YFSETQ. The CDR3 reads CASSLVGARNTGELFF. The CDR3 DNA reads TGCGCCAGCAGCTTGGTGGGGGCCAGGAACACCGGGGAGCTGTTTTTT.

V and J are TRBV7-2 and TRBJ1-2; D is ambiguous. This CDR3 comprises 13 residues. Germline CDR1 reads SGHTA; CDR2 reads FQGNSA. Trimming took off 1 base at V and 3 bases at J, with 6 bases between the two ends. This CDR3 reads CASSLVGDYGYTF. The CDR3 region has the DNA TGTGCCAGCAGCTTAGTCGGGGACTATGGCTACACCTTC.

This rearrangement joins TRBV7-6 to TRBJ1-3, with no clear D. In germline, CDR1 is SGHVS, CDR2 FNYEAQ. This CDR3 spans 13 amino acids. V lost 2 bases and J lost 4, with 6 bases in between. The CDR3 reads CASSLSHGNTIYF. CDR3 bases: TGTGCCAGCAGCTTATCCCACGGAAACACCATATATTTT.

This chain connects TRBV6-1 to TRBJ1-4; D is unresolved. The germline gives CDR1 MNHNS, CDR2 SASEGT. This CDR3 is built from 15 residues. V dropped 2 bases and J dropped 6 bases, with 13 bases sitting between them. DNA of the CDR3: TGTGCCAGCAGTGAATTATTGACAAGCCATGAAAAACTGTTTTTT. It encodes CASSELLTSHEKLFF.

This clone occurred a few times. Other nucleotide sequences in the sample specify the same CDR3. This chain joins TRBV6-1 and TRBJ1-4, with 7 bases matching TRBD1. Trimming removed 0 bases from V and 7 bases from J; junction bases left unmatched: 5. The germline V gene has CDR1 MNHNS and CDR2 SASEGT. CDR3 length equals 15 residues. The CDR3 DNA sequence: TGTGCCAGCAGTGAAGCGCGAGGGGGCGTTGAAAAACTGTTTTTT. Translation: CASSEARGGVEKLFF.

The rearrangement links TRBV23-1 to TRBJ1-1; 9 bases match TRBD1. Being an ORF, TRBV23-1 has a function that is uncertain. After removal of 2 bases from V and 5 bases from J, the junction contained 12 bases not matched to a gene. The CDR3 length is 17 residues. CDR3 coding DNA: TGCGCCAGCAGTCAACGCGTACCCGGGACAGGGCAGACTGAAGCTTTCTTT. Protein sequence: CASSQRVPGTGQTEAFF.

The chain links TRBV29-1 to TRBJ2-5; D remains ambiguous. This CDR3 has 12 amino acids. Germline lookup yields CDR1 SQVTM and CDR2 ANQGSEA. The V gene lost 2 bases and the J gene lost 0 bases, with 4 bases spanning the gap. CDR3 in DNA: TGCAGCGTTGAACAGTACCAAGAGACCCAGTACTTC. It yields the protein CSVEQYQETQYF.